The present entry profiles one TCR beta chain with its context. The junction shows a germline mismatch at one end, possibly a read error. This entry comes from a study of tumor-infiltrating lymphocytes in primary liver carcinoma. A constant-region primer primed TCR beta cDNA synthesis from about 490 ng of total RNA. TCR beta libraries came from three nested multiplex PCR rounds using slightly modified ARM-PCR. With TRBV1-TRBV30 forward primers and a C-beta reverse primer, the first two PCR rounds were run for around 10 cycles each. TCRdb fed the multiplex PCR reads into MiXCR, producing one record per CDR3 protein. The sample shows roughly 330,000 distinct CDR3 sequences, around 60% of them seen only once. Unsorted whole blood supplied the blood RNA, and germline DNA was isolated too. Germline V gene lookup returns CDR1 SGHAT and CDR2 FQDESV (reference sequence). This CDR3 has 14 amino acids.

The chain has TRBV11-1 and TRBJ2-5; D is unresolved. The sequence came from a man in his forties or fifties with primary liver carcinoma and hepatitis B virus infection. The sequenced material came from peripheral blood. CDR3 DNA sequence: TGTGCCAGCAGCCCAGCTAGAGCTCAAGAGACACAGTACTTC. Protein sequence: CASSPARAQETQYF.